Shown below are 22 T cell receptor beta chains from a single sample sequenced in a study of glioma-infiltrating T cells after dendritic cell vaccination. As for time point: after dendritic cell vaccination, including at tumor progression/relapse. Libraries were prepared by immunoSEQ multiplex PCR; TCRdb keeps only in-frame clonotypes and omits some of them. The table shows tens of thousands of clones, with approximately 80% occurring only once. The input for sequencing was blood, taken after dendritic cell vaccination. The receptors shown here come from a human donor with glioblastoma.

The chain combines TRBV27 with TRBJ2-7; weak D call: TRBD1 (6 bases). Trimming stripped 10 bases from V and 4 bases from J, with 17 bases between. CDR3 length equals 13 residues. Per the germline V gene, CDR1 is MNHEY and CDR2 is SMNVEV (reference sequence). The chain's CDR3 is CATGRTARYEQYF. The CDR3 bases are TGTGCCACCGGAAGGACAGCTAGGTACGAGCAGTACTTC.

CDR3 sequence reads: CASSPQTGQAEKLFF. The CDR3 DNA reads as TGTGCCAGCAGCCCCCAAACAGGGCAGGCTGAAAAACTGTTTTTT. This chain links TRBV5-4 with TRBJ1-4; weak D call: TRBD1 (6 bases). Germline V gene data show CDR1 as SGHNT and CDR2 as YYREEE (reference sequence). V was trimmed by 4 bases and J by 7 bases, leaving 17 bases between them. The CDR3 has 15 residues. The full variable domain, with the rest looked up from reference TRBV5-4 and TRBJ1-4, is ETGVTQSPTHLIKTRGQQVTLRCSSQSGHNTVSWYQQALGQGPQFIFQYYREEENGRGNFPPRFSGLQFPNYSSELNVNALELDDSALYLCASSPQTGQAEKLFFGSGTQLSVL.

Of note for this clone: Other DNA sequences of this sample code for an identical CDR3. The chain has TRBV5-1 and TRBJ2-5; D is unresolved. Germline-derived CDR1 and CDR2 are SGHRS and YFSETQ. This CDR3 region has 11 residues. With 6 bases removed from V and 1 base from J, the gap between germline ends came to 4 bases. The CDR3 spells CASTLQETQYF. The CDR3 nucleotides read TGCGCCAGCACCCTCCAAGAGACCCAGTACTTC.

The chain carries TRBV11-1 and TRBJ2-1, with D perhaps TRBD1 (7 bases). V lost 4 bases, J lost 9 bases, and 16 bases lay in between. The CDR3 consists of 14 residues. Germline values: CDR1 SGHAT, CDR2 FQDESV (reference sequence). This chain's CDR3 is CASSSLTGTPEQFF. The CDR3 coding sequence is TGTGCCAGCAGCTCATTGACAGGGACTCCTGAGCAGTTCTTC.

This sequence joins TRBV30 and TRBJ2-3; 10 positions match TRBD2. Looked up from germline, CDR1 is GTSNPN and CDR2 is SVGIG (reference sequence). The CDR3 sequence is 14 residues long. V was clipped by 3 bases and J by 2 bases; unmatched bases: 2. In DNA form, the CDR3 reads TGTGCCTGGAGAGGACTAGCGGACACAGATACGCAGTATTTT. Its protein is CAWRGLADTDTQYF.

Only a few counts were recorded for this clone. The chain employs TRBV5-5 and TRBJ1-6; 7 bases are a match to TRBD1. The V segment lost 8 bases and the J segment 9 bases; nucleotides outside the gene matches: 14. Germline-derived CDR1 and CDR2 are SGHKS and YYEKEE (reference sequence). This CDR3 has 15 amino acids. In nucleotides, the CDR3 is TGTGCCAGTAGTATTTCAGGGGGAGTAAGTTCACCCCTCCACTTT. It yields the protein CASSISGGVSSPLHF.

This clone occurred once. V is TRBV7-9 and J is TRBJ2-1; 10 nucleotides align to TRBD2. Germline V gene lookup returns CDR1 SEHNR and CDR2 FQNEAQ (reference sequence). This CDR3 is 16 amino acids long. V gave up 6 bases and J gave up 5 bases; unmatched junction bases: 10. CDR3 DNA: TGTGCCAGCAGACTCCCAGTAGCGGGGGGTAACAATGAGCAGTTCTTC. Residues: CASRLPVAGGNNEQFF.

The genes are TRBV19 and TRBJ2-7, with 9 bases matching TRBD1. The length of the CDR3 is 15 residues. The germline V gene encodes CDR1 LNHDA and CDR2 SQIVND (reference sequence). J gave up 5 bases and V 0 bases, and 5 bases lay outside the gene matches. The CDR3 spells CASSIETGGADEQYF. The CDR3 DNA sequence: TGTGCCAGTAGTATAGAAACAGGGGGCGCGGACGAGCAGTACTTC. Full variable domain (missing parts from reference TRBV19 and TRBJ2-7): DGGITQSPKYLFRKEGQNVTLSCEQNLNHDAMYWYRQDPGQGLRLIYYSQIVNDFQKGDIAEGYSVSREKKESFPLTVTSAQKNPTAFYLCASSIETGGADEQYFGPGTRLTVT.

This chain connects TRBV19 to TRBJ2-4; D remains ambiguous. The CDR3 totals 12 residues. Per the germline V gene, CDR1 is LNHDA and CDR2 is SQIVND (reference sequence). The germline V and J ends were trimmed by 1 base and 7 bases, with 5 bases remaining between them. The CDR3 loop reads CASSIGSNIQYF. CDR3 coding DNA: TGTGCCAGTAGTATAGGGAGTAACATTCAGTACTTC.

The chain uses TRBV4-1 and TRBJ2-7, with a possible D match to TRBD1 (6 bases). The CDR3 contains 14 residues. V lost 0 bases and J lost 6, with 12 bases in between. Germline V gene sequence: CDR1 MGHRA, CDR2 YSYEKL. This CDR3 reads CASSQDRGFVEQYF. For the CDR3, the DNA is TGCGCCAGCAGCCAAGACAGGGGATTTGTCGAGCAGTACTTC.

The gene calls are TRBV5-6 and TRBJ1-2; D uncertain. This CDR3 has 15 residues. Trimming took off 5 bases at V and 2 bases at J, with 16 bases between the two ends. Germline-derived CDR1 and CDR2 are SGHDT and YYEEEE. This chain's CDR3 is CASRMDWGENYGYTF. The CDR3 DNA is TGTGCCAGCAGGATGGACTGGGGAGAGAACTATGGCTACACCTTC.

The genes are TRBV5-8 and TRBJ1-2, with D uncertain. Trimming removed 2 bases from V and 8 bases from J, with 19 bases in between. Germline loops: CDR1 SGHTS, CDR2 YDEGEE. The CDR3 is made up of 15 amino acids. The CDR3 DNA reads as TGTGCCAGCAGCTTTTACGGGATAGGGATAAAGGGCTACACCTTC. It yields the protein CASSFYGIGIKGYTF.

The chain has TRBV30 and TRBJ2-7; D may be TRBD1 (6 bases). V was cut by 1 base and J by 6 bases, with 10 bases left in between. The CDR3 runs to 12 residues. Germline CDR1 and CDR2: GTSNPN and SVGIG (reference sequence). The CDR3 DNA reads TGTGCCTGGAGTGCCCACAGGGTCGAGCAGTACTTC. It is translated as CAWSAHRVEQYF.

This chain connects TRBV29-1 to TRBJ1-2; D perhaps matches TRBD1 (6 bases). The V gene lost 7 bases and the J gene lost 8 bases, with 14 bases spanning the gap. The CDR3 has 11 amino acids. Germline CDR1 and CDR2: SQVTM and ANQGSEA. The CDR3 DNA reads as TGCAGCGGACTGACAGGAAACGGCTACACCTTC. Encoded protein: CSGLTGNGYTF.

This chain links TRBV30 with TRBJ2-3, with a possible D match to TRBD2 (7 bases). CDR1 and CDR2 from the germline V gene are GTSNPN and SVGIG (reference sequence). V was shortened by 8 bases and J by 2 bases, with 14 bases between the two germline ends. The CDR3 extends over 13 amino acids. The CDR3 loop is CARGGGNTDTQYF. Here the CDR3 DNA reads TGTGCCCGGGGAGGGGGGAACACAGATACGCAGTATTTT.

V and J are TRBV5-1 and TRBJ2-2; tentative D call: TRBD1 (5 bases). CDR1 is SGHRS and CDR2 is YFSETQ in the germline V gene. V shed 4 bases and J shed 3 bases, with 13 bases lying between them. The CDR3 has 15 amino acids. The CDR3 DNA sequence: TGCGCCAGCAGCCCGGACACCTCTTACACCGGGGAGCTGTTTTTT. Translating it yields CASSPDTSYTGELFF. Full variable domain (outside the CDR3, taken from reference TRBV5-1 and TRBJ2-2): KAGVTQTPRYLIKTRGQQVTLSCSPISGHRSVSWYQQTPGQGLQFLFEYFSETQRNKGNFPGRFSGRQFSNSRSEMNVSTLELGDSALYLCASSPDTSYTGELFFGEGSRLTVL.

The J gene is TRBJ2-6, the V gene TRBV6-5, with D possibly being TRBD1 (5 bases). Germline CDR1 is MNHEY and CDR2 is SVGAGI. Trimming left V 2 bases short and J 1 base short, with 6 bases between. This CDR3 comprises 15 residues. In nucleotides, the CDR3 is TGTGCCAGCAGTTACCAGGGTTCTGGGGCCAACGTCCTGACTTTC. Its translation: CASSYQGSGANVLTF.

The chain is built from TRBV4-1 and TRBJ2-1; weak D call: TRBD2 (5 bases). There are 13 residues in the CDR3. The germline V and J ends were trimmed by 2 bases and 7 bases, with 9 bases remaining between them. The germline gives CDR1 MGHRA, CDR2 YSYEKL. The CDR3 region is CASSQRGRNEQFF. The CDR3 bases are TGCGCCAGCAGCCAACGGGGTAGGAATGAGCAGTTCTTC.

This clone was detected once. The chain is built from TRBV29-1 and TRBJ1-2; maybe TRBD1 (6 bases). Trimming cost V 7 bases and J 8 bases, with 17 bases left between them. Germline-derived CDR1 and CDR2 are SQVTM and ANQGSEA. The CDR3 runs 12 residues. This CDR3 is CSGGGGENGYTF. DNA of the CDR3: TGCAGCGGAGGGGGAGGGGAAAACGGCTACACCTTC.

In nucleotides, the CDR3 is TGTGCCAGCTCCATCGGGGGCTACGAGCAGTACTTC. It specifies CASSIGGYEQYF. The chain is built from TRBV11-3 and TRBJ2-7, with a weak D call TRBD2 (6 bases). The CDR3 is made up of 12 amino acids. CDR1 is SGHNT, CDR2 YENEEA, per germline. The V end was cut by 8 bases, the J end by 3 bases, with 11 bases between.

The chain links TRBV11-3 to TRBJ1-5, with D tentatively TRBD1 (6 bases). This CDR3 has 13 residues. From germline, CDR1 is SGHNT and CDR2 YENEEA. CDR3 nucleotides: TGTGCGGGGGGGCGTCAAGGCAATCAGCCCCAGCATTTT. This gives the protein CAGGRQGNQPQHF. Combining the CDR3 with reference TRBV11-3 and TRBJ1-5 gives the whole variable domain EAGVVQSPRYKIIEKKQPVAFWCNPISGHNTLYWYLQNLGQGPELLIRYENEEAVDDSQLPKDRFSAERLKGVDSTLKIQPAELGDSAVYLCAGGRQGNQPQHFGDGTRLSIL.

J is TRBJ2-7 and V is TRBV5-6, with 10 nucleotides matching TRBD1. V was pared by 1 base and J by 0 bases, with 4 bases of the junction left unmatched. The CDR3 runs 16 residues. In germline, CDR1 is SGHDT, CDR2 YYEEEE. DNA for the CDR3: TGTGCCAGCAGCTTGTTTCGGACAGGGGGCTCCTACGAGCAGTACTTC. This translates into CASSLFRTGGSYEQYF. The variable domain in full, completed from reference TRBV5-6 and TRBJ2-7, reads DAGVTQSPTHLIKTRGQQVTLRCSPKSGHDTVSWYQQALGQGPQFIFQYYEEEERQRGNFPDRFSGHQFPNYSSELNVNALLLGDSALYLCASSLFRTGGSYEQYFGPGTRLTVT.